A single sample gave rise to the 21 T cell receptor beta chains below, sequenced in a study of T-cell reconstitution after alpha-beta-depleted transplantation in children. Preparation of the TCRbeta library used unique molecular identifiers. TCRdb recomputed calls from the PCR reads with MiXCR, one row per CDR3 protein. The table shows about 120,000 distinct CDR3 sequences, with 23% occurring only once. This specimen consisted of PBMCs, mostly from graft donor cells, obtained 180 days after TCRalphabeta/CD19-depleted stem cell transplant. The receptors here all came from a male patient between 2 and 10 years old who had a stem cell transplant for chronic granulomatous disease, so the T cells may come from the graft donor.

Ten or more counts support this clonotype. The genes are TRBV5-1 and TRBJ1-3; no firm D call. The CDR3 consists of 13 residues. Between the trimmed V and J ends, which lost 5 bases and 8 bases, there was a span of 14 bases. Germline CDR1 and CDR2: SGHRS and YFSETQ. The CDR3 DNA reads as TGCGCCAGCAGGCCCACCGGTTCCGACACCATATATTTT. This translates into CASRPTGSDTIYF.

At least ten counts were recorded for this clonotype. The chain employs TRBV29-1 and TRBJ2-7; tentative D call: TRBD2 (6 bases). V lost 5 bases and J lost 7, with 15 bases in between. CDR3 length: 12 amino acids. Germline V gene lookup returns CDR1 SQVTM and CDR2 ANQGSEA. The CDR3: CSVQRDRGEQYF. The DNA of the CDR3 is TGCAGCGTTCAACGGGACCGGGGGGAGCAGTACTTC.

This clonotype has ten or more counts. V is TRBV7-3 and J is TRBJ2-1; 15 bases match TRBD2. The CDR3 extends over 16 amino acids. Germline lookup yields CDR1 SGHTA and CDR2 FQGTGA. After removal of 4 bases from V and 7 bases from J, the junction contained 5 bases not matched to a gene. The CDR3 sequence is CASSSTGLAGGNEQFF. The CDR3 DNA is TGTGCCAGCAGCTCGACCGGACTAGCGGGAGGGAATGAGCAGTTCTTC.

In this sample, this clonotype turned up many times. The CDR3 DNA sequence: TGCAGTGCTAGAGCCCTGGGGACTGACCTGGGCGAGCAGTACTTC. It translates to CSARALGTDLGEQYF. The genes are TRBV20-1 and TRBJ2-7; possibly TRBD2 for D (6 bases). Trimming pared 1 base from V and 6 bases from J, leaving 19 bases between. The CDR3 length is 15 residues. Germline V gives CDR1 DFQATT, CDR2 SNEGSKA (reference sequence).

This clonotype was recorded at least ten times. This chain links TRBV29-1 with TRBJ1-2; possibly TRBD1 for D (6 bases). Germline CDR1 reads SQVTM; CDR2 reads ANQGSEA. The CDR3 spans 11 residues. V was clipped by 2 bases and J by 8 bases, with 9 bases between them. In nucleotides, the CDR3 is TGCAGCGTTGAACAGACAGGAGGCTACACCTTC. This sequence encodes CSVEQTGGYTF.

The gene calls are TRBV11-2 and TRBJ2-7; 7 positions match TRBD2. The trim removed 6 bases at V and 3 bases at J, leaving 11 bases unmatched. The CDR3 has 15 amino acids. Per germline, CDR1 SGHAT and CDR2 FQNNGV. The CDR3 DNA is TGTGCCAGCAGTTTTGAGGCGGGAGTATTCTACGAGCAGTACTTC. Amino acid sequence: CASSFEAGVFYEQYF.

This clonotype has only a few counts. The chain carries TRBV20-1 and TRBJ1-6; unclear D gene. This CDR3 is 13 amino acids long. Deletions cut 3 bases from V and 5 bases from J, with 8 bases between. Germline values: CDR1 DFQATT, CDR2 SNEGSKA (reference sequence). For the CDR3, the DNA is TGCAGTGCTAGGGGCAGAAATAATTCACCCCTCCACTTT. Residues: CSARGRNNSPLHF.

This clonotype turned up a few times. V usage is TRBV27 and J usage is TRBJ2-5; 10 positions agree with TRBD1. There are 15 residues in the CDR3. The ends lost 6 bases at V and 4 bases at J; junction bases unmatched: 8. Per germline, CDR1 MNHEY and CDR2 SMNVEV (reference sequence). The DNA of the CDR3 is TGTGCCAGCAGGACTGACAGGGGGCGCGGAGAGACCCAGTACTTC. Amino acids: CASRTDRGRGETQYF.

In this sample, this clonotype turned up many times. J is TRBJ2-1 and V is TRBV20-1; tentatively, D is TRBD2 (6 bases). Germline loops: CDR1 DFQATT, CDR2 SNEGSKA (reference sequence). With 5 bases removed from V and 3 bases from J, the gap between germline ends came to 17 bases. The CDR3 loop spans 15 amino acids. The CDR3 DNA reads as TGCAGTGCTGTTTCCACAAGCGGGTACTACAATGAGCAGTTCTTC. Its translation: CSAVSTSGYYNEQFF.

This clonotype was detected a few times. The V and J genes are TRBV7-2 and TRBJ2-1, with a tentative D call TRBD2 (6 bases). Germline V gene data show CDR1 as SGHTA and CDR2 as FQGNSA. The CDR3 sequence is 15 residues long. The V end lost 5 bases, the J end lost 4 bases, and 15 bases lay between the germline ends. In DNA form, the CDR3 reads TGTGCCAGCAGCACCCAACTAGCCGGATACAATGAGCAGTTCTTC. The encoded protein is CASSTQLAGYNEQFF.

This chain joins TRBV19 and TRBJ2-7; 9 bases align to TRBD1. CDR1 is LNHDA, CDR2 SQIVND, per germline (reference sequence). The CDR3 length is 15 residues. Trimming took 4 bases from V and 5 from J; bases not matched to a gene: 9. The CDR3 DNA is TGTGCCAGTAGTACCTCCGGGACAGGGAGCCACGAGCAGTACTTC. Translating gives CASSTSGTGSHEQYF.

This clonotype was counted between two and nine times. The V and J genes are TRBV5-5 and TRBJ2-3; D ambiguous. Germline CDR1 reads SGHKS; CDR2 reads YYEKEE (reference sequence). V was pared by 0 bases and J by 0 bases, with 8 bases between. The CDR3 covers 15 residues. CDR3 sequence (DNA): TGTGCCAGCAGCTTGGGACCGACAAGCACAGATACGCAGTATTTT. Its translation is CASSLGPTSTDTQYF.

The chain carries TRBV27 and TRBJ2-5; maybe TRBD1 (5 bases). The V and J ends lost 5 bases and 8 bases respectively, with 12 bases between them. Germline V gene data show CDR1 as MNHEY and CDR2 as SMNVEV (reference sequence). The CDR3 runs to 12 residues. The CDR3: CASSQSQGTQYF. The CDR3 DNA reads TGTGCCAGCAGTCAATCTCAGGGAACCCAGTACTTC.

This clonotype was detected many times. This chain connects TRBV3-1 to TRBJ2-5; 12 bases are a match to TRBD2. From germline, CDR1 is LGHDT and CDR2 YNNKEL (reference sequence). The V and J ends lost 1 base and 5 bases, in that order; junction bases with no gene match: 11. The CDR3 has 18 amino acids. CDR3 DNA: TGTGCCAGCAGCCAAGGGTTGGCTAGCGGGAGGGCCATGGAGACCCAGTACTTC. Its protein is CASSQGLASGRAMETQYF.

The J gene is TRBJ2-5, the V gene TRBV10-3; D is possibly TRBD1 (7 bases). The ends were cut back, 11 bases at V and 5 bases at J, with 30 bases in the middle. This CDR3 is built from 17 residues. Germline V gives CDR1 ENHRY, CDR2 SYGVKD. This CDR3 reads CAVGRRFGGGREETQYF. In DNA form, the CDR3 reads TGTGCCGTCGGACGGCGTTTCGGAGGGGGCCGGGAGGAGACCCAGTACTTC.

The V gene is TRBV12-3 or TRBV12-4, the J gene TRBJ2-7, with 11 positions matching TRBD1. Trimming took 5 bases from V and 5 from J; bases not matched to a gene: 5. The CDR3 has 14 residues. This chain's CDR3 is CASSVKGQGDEQYF. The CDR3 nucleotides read TGTGCCAGCAGTGTCAAGGGACAGGGGGACGAGCAGTACTTC.

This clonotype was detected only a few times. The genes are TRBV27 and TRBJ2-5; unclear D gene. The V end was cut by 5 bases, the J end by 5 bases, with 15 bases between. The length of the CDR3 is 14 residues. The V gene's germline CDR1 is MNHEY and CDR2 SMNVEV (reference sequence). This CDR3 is CASSQYKAIETQYF. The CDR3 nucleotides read TGTGCCAGCAGTCAATACAAAGCAATCGAGACCCAGTACTTC.

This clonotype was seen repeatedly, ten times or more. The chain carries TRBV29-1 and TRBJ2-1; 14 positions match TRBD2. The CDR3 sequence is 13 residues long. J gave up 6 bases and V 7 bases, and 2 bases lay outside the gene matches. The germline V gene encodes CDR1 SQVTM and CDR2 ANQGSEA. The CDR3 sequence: CSGGTSGGNEQFF. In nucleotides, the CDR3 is TGCAGCGGCGGGACTAGCGGGGGCAATGAGCAGTTCTTC.

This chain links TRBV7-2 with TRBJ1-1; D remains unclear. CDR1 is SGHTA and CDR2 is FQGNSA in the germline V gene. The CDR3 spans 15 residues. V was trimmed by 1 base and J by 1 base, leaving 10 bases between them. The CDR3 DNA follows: TGTGCCAGCAGCTTAGACCTGAACCGGAACACTGAAGCTTTCTTT. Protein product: CASSLDLNRNTEAFF.

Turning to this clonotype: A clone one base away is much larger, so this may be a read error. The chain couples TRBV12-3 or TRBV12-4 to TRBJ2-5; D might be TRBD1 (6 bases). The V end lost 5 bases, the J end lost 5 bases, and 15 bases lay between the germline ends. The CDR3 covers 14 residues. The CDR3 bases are TGTGCCAGCAGTCCGTACAGGGAGACGGAGACCCAGTACTTC. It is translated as CASSPYRETETQYF.

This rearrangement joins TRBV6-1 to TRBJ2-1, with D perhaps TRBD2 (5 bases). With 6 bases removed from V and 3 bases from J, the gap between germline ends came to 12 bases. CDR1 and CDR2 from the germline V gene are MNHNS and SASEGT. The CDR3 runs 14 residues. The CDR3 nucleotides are TGTGCCAGCAGCCGAGGGATGAGCTACAATGAGCAGTTCTTC. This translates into CASSRGMSYNEQFF.